The 11 T cell receptor beta chains below come from one sample, sequenced in a study of cytomegalovirus exposure and HLA in healthy donors. PCR employed 60 Vbeta and 13 Jbeta primers. Sequencing was performed with immunoSEQ multiplex PCR; in TCRdb, only in-frame clones are kept and a portion is missing. The sample records under 200,000 clones, around three quarters being singletons. What was sequenced was PBMCs. All receptors come from a woman aged 25 to 39 in good health and CMV-seronegative.

The chain has TRBV5-1 and TRBJ1-2; perhaps TRBD1 as D (6 bases). CDR3 length: 14 residues. V was pared by 3 bases and J by 5 bases, with 14 bases between. Germline V gives CDR1 SGHRS, CDR2 YFSETQ. CDR3 coding DNA: TGCGCCAGCAGCTCGTCAGGGGTTGGGTATGGCTACACCTTC. It encodes CASSSSGVGYGYTF.

The CDR3 protein is CASGLDYYEQYF. The CDR3, as DNA: TGTGCTAGTGGTTTGGACTACTACGAGCAGTACTTC. The chain is built from TRBV12-5 and TRBJ2-7, with D unresolved. The CDR3 is made up of 12 amino acids. V was trimmed by 1 base and J by 3 bases, leaving 4 bases between them. Per germline, CDR1 LGHNT and CDR2 FRNRAP.

V gene TRBV7-2 combines with J gene TRBJ2-3; 10 nucleotides align to TRBD2. The V and J ends lost 1 base and 4 bases, in that order; junction bases with no gene match: 2. Germline V gene sequence: CDR1 SGHTA, CDR2 FQGNSA. The CDR3 contains 15 residues. CDR3 residues: CASSLGGLAADTQYF. The CDR3 DNA reads TGTGCCAGCAGCTTAGGAGGACTAGCGGCAGATACGCAGTATTTT.

The chain employs TRBV5-4 and TRBJ1-2, with unresolved D. Trimming stripped 4 bases from V and 8 bases from J, with 18 bases between. The germline V gene encodes CDR1 SGHNT and CDR2 YYREEE (reference sequence). The CDR3 covers 14 residues. CDR3 residues: CASSLGLEFEGYTF. The DNA for the CDR3 is TGTGCCAGCAGCCTAGGACTCGAGTTCGAGGGCTACACCTTC.

With regard to this clone: Other DNA sequences in this specimen translate into the identical CDR3. This chain links TRBV18 with TRBJ2-7; 10 nucleotides align to TRBD2. The CDR3 is 18 residues long. The V and J ends lost 3 bases and 3 bases, in that order; junction bases with no gene match: 14. Germline V CDR1 and CDR2: KGHSH, LQKENI. CDR3 in DNA: TGTGCCAGCTCACCGCTCAAGGGAAAGCGGGGGGGCCTCTACGAGCAGTACTTC. Translated, it gives CASSPLKGKRGGLYEQYF. The full variable domain, rest sourced from reference TRBV18 and TRBJ2-7, is NAGVMQNPRHLVRRRGQEARLRCSPMKGHSHVYWYRQLPEEGLKFMVYLQKENIIDESGMPKERFSAEFPKEGPSILRIQQVVRGDSAAYFCASSPLKGKRGGLYEQYFGPGTRLTVT.

The chain employs TRBV4-3 and TRBJ2-5, with 7 bases identical to TRBD1. The germline gives CDR1 LGHNA, CDR2 YSLEER. The J segment lost 3 bases and the V segment lost 0 bases, leaving 4 bases of the junction unmatched. The CDR3 contains 15 residues. The CDR3 reads CASSQDLGQKETQYF. The CDR3 nucleotides read TGCGCCAGCAGCCAAGATCTGGGACAGAAAGAGACCCAGTACTTC.

Only a few counts were recorded for this clone. The chain uses TRBV9 and TRBJ2-1; 11 bases are shared with TRBD1. CDR1 SGDLS and CDR2 YYNGEE come from the germline V gene. Trimming cost V 3 bases and J 6 bases; bases outside gene matches: 8. The CDR3 runs 16 residues. CDR3 in amino acids: CASSAPSGTGGNEQFF. The CDR3 nucleotides are TGTGCCAGCAGCGCTCCTTCCGGGACAGGGGGCAATGAGCAGTTCTTC.

CDR3 sequence: CASSLSGTRPYEQYF. Written as DNA, the CDR3 is TGTGCCAGCAGTTTATCGGGGACTAGGCCCTACGAGCAGTACTTC. The V and J genes are TRBV27 and TRBJ2-7, with 8 bases lining up with TRBD2. The CDR3 is made up of 15 amino acids. V gave up 0 bases and J gave up 2 bases; unmatched junction bases: 3. Germline V gene sequence: CDR1 MNHEY, CDR2 SMNVEV (reference sequence).

The chain carries TRBV4-3 and TRBJ2-3; unclear D gene. The CDR3 covers 13 residues. Per the germline V gene, CDR1 is LGHNA and CDR2 is YSLEER. Trimming stripped 4 bases from V and 0 bases from J, with 5 bases between. The CDR3 is CASSLRSTDTQYF. As DNA, the CDR3 is TGCGCCAGCAGCCTTCGGAGCACAGATACGCAGTATTTT.

This chain uses TRBV7-9 with TRBJ2-2; a weak D match, TRBD1 (6 bases). CDR1 SEHNR and CDR2 FQNEAQ come from the germline V gene (reference sequence). The CDR3 totals 15 residues. V gave up 3 bases and J gave up 0 bases, with 8 bases separating them. The CDR3: CASSFGGSNTGELFF. The CDR3 region has the DNA TGTGCCAGCAGCTTTGGGGGCTCGAACACCGGGGAGCTGTTTTTT.

This clone was seen only once. The chain employs TRBV6-5 and TRBJ2-5; D gene uncertain. The CDR3 has 15 amino acids. CDR1 is MNHEY, CDR2 SVGAGI, per germline. V lost 2 bases and J lost 5, with 15 bases in between. CDR3 DNA: TGTGCCAGCAGTTACGGCGACAAATTGGGCGAGACCCAGTACTTC. It is translated as CASSYGDKLGETQYF.